Presented here are 9 T cell receptor beta chains from one specimen sequenced in a study of T cell responses to AZD1222 COVID-19 vaccine. Profiling relied on immunoSEQ multiplex PCR, and the TCRdb table lists in-frame clones only, not all of them. The sample includes about 140,000 clones, about nine tenths of them seen just once. The sample was peripheral blood, taken on day 0 of AZD1222 vaccination. The receptors here all came from an adult in good health.

This chain links TRBV6-6 with TRBJ1-6; 11 nucleotides agree with TRBD1. This CDR3 has 17 residues. The ends lost 5 bases at V and 7 bases at J; junction bases unmatched: 10. The germline gives CDR1 MNHNY, CDR2 SVGAGI (reference sequence). CDR3 residues: CASSRGQGASRNSPLHF. CDR3 bases: TGTGCCAGCAGTCGCGGACAGGGGGCCTCGAGGAATTCACCCCTCCACTTT.

V and J are TRBV6-5 and TRBJ2-3, with 9 positions matching TRBD2. This CDR3 has 15 residues. With V trimmed by 7 bases and J by 1 base, 6 bases remained unmatched. Germline V gene sequence: CDR1 MNHEY, CDR2 SVGAGI. This CDR3 is CASTGERGGTDTQYF. The CDR3 DNA is TGTGCCAGCACGGGGGAGCGGGGGGGCACAGATACGCAGTATTTT.

The rearrangement joins TRBV29-1 to TRBJ1-2; D gene ambiguous. With 7 bases removed from V and 6 bases from J, the gap between germline ends came to 12 bases. CDR1 and CDR2 (germline): SQVTM, ANQGSEA. The CDR3 loop spans 11 amino acids. The CDR3, as DNA: TGCAGCGCCGAGGAGGGAGATGGCTACACCTTC. Protein product: CSAEEGDGYTF.

This clone was seen a handful of times. The chain has TRBV2 and TRBJ2-5, with D perhaps TRBD1 or TRBD2 (7 bases each). The CDR3 is made up of 15 amino acids. V dropped 1 base and J dropped 4 bases, with 13 bases sitting between them. The germline V gene has CDR1 SNHLY and CDR2 FYNNEI. DNA of the CDR3: TGTGCCAGCAGTGAAGAGGCAGGGGGGGTAGAGACCCAGTACTTC. Translating it yields CASSEEAGGVETQYF.

The gene calls are TRBV10-3 and TRBJ2-2, with D perhaps assigned TRBD1 or TRBD2 (5 bases each). This CDR3 is 15 amino acids long. V lost 4 bases and J 2 bases, leaving 11 bases between the germline ends. Germline lookup yields CDR1 ENHRY and CDR2 SYGVKD. CDR3 amino acids: CAISGRDPNTGELFF. The CDR3, as DNA: TGTGCCATCAGTGGCCGGGACCCTAACACCGGGGAGCTGTTTTTT.

The chain joins TRBV14 to TRBJ1-2, with a weak D call TRBD1 (6 bases). Germline V gene lookup returns CDR1 SGHDN and CDR2 FVKESK. V was trimmed by 0 bases and J by 4 bases, leaving 12 bases between them. This CDR3 region has 15 residues. The CDR3 loop reads CASSQDQGHTYGYTF. For the CDR3, the DNA is TGTGCCAGCAGCCAAGACCAGGGACATACCTATGGCTACACCTTC.

This clone was counted a single time. The chain joins TRBV5-1 to TRBJ2-3, with TRBD2 matching 10 bases. Per germline, CDR1 SGHRS and CDR2 YFSETQ. The V and J ends lost 4 bases and 3 bases, in that order; junction bases with no gene match: 8. The CDR3 totals 16 residues. CDR3 DNA: TGCGCCAGCAGCCGGATGATAGCGGGGGGAACAGATACGCAGTATTTT. The encoded protein is CASSRMIAGGTDTQYF. The whole variable domain, filled in from reference TRBV5-1 and TRBJ2-3, reads KAGVTQTPRYLIKTRGQQVTLSCSPISGHRSVSWYQQTPGQGLQFLFEYFSETQRNKGNFPGRFSGRQFSNSRSEMNVSTLELGDSALYLCASSRMIAGGTDTQYFGPGTRLTVL.

The chain couples TRBV10-3 to TRBJ2-7, with 7 positions matching TRBD2. Germline trimming cut 3 bases from V and 6 bases from J; bases unmatched to any gene: 11. CDR3 length equals 15 residues. Germline V gene lookup returns CDR1 ENHRY and CDR2 SYGVKD. The CDR3 here is CAISDLAGLGVEQYF. For the CDR3, the DNA is TGTGCCATCAGTGACTTAGCGGGTTTGGGGGTCGAGCAGTACTTC.

The gene calls are TRBV10-3 and TRBJ1-6; 7 bases line up with TRBD1. CDR3 length: 15 residues. Trimming cost V 6 bases and J 7 bases; bases outside gene matches: 9. Germline V gives CDR1 ENHRY, CDR2 SYGVKD. CDR3 sequence (DNA): TGTGCCATCAGAGAAAACCGGGACAGAAATTCACCCCTCCACTTT. Amino acid sequence: CAIRENRDRNSPLHF.